This paragraph covers one T cell receptor beta chain sequence. Its antigen is as yet unknown. This entry belongs to a study of T cell repertoires in cytomegalovirus infection. Study details: In public TCR beta signatures, there were indications of both CMV infection and matching HLA type.

The V gene's germline CDR1 is ENHRY and CDR2 SYGVKD. This CDR3 is built from 13 residues. V lost 4 bases to trimming and J lost 2 bases, with 8 bases between them. TCRdb analysed the reads with MiXCR anew, one entry per CDR3 protein. The repertoire has under 500,000 distinct CDR3 sequences, about 42% of them found once; the top ten carry around 45%. The starting material was cultured PBMCs, obtained from culture after CMV antigen stimulation. This sequence originates from a human donor in good health (CMV status not recorded). Some clones in this sample may be carry-over from other donors' samples. This chain joins TRBV10-3 and TRBJ2-5; D gene uncertain. CDR3 protein: CAISGTRQETQYF. CDR3 in DNA: TGTGCCATCAGTGGTACCCGTCAAGAGACCCAGTACTTC.